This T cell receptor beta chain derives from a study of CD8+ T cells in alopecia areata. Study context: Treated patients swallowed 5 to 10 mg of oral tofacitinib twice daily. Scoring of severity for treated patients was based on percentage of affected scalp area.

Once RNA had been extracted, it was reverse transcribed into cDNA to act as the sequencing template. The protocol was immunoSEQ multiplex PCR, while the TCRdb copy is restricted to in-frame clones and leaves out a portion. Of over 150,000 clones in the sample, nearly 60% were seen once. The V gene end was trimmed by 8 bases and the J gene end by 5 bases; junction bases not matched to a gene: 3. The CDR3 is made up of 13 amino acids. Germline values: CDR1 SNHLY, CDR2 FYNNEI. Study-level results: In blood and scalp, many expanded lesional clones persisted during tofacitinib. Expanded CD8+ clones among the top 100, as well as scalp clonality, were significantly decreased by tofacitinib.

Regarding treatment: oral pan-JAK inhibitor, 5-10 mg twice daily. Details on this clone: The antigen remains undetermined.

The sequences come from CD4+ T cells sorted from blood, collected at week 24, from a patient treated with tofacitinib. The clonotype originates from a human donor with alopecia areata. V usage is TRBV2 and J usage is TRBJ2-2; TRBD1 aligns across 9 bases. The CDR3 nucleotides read TGTGCCAGCGGGGGACAGGGAACCGGGGAGCTGTTTTTT. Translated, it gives CASGGQGTGELFF.